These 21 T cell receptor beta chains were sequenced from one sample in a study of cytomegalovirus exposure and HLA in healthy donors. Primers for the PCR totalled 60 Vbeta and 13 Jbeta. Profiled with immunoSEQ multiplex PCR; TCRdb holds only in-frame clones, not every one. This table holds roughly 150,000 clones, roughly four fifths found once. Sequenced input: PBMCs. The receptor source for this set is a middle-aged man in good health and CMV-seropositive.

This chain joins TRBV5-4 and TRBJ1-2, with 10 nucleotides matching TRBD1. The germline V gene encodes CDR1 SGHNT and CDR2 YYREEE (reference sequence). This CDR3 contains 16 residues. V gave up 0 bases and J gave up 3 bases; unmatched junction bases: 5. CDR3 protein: CASSLGGTGVDYGYTF. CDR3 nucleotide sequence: TGTGCCAGCAGCTTGGGGGGGACAGGGGTTGACTATGGCTACACCTTC.

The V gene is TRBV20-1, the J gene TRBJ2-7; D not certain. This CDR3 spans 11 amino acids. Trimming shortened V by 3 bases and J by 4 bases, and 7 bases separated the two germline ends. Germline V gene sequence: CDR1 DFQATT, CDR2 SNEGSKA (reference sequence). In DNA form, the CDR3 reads TGCAGTGCTAGTAGTGCTTACGAGCAGTACTTC. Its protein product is CSASSAYEQYF.

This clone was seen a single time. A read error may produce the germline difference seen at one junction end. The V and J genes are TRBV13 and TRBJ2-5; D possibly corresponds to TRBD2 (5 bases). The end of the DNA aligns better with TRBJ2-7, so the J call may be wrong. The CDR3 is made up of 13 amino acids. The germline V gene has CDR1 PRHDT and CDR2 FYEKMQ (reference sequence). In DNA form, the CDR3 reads TGTGCCAGCAGTTTAGGGCGGGTCTACGAGCAGTACTTC. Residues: CASSLGRVYEQYF.

This chain's CDR3 is CASSLYRGALNTEAFF. DNA for the CDR3: TGTGCCAGCAGCTTGTACAGGGGGGCCTTGAACACTGAAGCTTTCTTT. The chain employs TRBV5-4 and TRBJ1-1; TRBD1 matches 8 bases. The CDR3 length is 16 residues. The ends lost 1 base at V and 0 bases at J; junction bases unmatched: 5. The V gene's germline CDR1 is SGHNT and CDR2 YYREEE (reference sequence).

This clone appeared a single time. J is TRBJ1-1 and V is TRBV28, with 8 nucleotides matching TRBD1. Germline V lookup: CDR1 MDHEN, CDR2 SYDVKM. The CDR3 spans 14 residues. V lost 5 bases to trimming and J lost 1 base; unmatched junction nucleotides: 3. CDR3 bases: TGTGCCAGCAGTACGCAGGGGGCGAACACTGAAGCTTTCTTT. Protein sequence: CASSTQGANTEAFF. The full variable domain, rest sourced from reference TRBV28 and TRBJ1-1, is DVKVTQSSRYLVKRTGEKVFLECVQDMDHENMFWYRQDPGLGLRLIYFSYDVKMKEKGDIPEGYSVSREKKERFSLILESASTNQTSMYLCASSTQGANTEAFFGQGTRLTVV.

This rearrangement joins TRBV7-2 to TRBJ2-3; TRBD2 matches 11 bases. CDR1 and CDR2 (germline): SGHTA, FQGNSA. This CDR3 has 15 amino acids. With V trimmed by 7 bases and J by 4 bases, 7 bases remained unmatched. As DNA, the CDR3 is TGTGCCAGCAACCTAGCGGGGGGATTCCCAGATACGCAGTATTTT. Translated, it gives CASNLAGGFPDTQYF.

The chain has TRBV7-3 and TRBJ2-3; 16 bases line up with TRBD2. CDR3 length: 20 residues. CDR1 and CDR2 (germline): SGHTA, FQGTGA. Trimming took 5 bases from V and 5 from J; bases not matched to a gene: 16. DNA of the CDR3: TGTGCCAGCAGCCATCTCCCGGGACTAGCGGGAGGGCCTTCGAGAGATACGCAGTATTTT. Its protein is CASSHLPGLAGGPSRDTQYF. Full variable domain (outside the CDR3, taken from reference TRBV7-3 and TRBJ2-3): GAGVSQTPSNKVTEKGKYVELRCDPISGHTALYWYRQSLGQGPEFLIYFQGTGAADDSGLPNDRFFAVRPEGSVSTLKIQRTERGDSAVYLCASSHLPGLAGGPSRDTQYFGPGTRLTVL.

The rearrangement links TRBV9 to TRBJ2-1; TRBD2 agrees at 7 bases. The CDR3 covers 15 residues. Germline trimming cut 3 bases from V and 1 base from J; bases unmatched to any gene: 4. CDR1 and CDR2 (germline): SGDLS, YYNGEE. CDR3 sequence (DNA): TGTGCCAGCAGCGCTAGCGGAGGGTCCTACAATGAGCAGTTCTTC. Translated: CASSASGGSYNEQFF. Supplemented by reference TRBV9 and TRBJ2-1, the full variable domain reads DSGVTQTPKHLITATGQRVTLRCSPRSGDLSVYWYQQSLDQGLQFLIQYYNGEERAKGNILERFSAQQFPDLHSELNLSSLELGDSALYFCASSASGGSYNEQFFGPGTRLTVL.

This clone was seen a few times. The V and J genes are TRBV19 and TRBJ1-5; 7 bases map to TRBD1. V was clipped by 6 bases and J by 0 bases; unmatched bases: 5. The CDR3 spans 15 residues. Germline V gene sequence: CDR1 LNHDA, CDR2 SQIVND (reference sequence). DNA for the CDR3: TGTGCCAGTAGGAGGACAGGAAATAGCAATCAGCCCCAGCATTTT. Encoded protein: CASRRTGNSNQPQHF.

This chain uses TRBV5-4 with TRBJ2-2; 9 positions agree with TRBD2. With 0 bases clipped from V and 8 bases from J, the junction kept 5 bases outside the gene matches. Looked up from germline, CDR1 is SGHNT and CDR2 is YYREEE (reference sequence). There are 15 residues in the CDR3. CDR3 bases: TGTGCCAGCAGCTTGGGTACTAGCGGGTCTGGGGAGCTGTTTTTT. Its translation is CASSLGTSGSGELFF.

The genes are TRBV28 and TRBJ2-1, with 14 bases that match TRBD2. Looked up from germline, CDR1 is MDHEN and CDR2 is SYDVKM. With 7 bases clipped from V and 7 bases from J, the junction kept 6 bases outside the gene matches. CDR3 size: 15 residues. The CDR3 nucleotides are TGTGCCAGCATCGGACTAGCGGGGGGTTTTAATGAGCAGTTCTTC. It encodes CASIGLAGGFNEQFF. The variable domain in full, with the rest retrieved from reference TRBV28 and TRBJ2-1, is DVKVTQSSRYLVKRTGEKVFLECVQDMDHENMFWYRQDPGLGLRLIYFSYDVKMKEKGDIPEGYSVSREKKERFSLILESASTNQTSMYLCASIGLAGGFNEQFFGPGTRLTVL.

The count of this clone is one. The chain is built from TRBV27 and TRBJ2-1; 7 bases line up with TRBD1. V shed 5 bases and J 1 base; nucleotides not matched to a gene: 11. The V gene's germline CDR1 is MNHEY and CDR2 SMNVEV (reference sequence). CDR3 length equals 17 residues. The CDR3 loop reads CASSITTGLLSYNEQFF. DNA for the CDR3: TGTGCCAGCAGTATAACGACAGGGTTGTTATCCTACAATGAGCAGTTCTTC.

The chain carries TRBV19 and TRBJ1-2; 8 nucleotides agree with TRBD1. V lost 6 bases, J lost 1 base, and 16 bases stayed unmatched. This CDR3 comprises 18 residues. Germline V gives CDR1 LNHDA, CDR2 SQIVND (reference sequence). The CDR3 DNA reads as TGTGCCAGTAGAGTTACCTTAGCCACAGGGGGTCTTAACTATGGCTACACCTTC. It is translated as CASRVTLATGGLNYGYTF.

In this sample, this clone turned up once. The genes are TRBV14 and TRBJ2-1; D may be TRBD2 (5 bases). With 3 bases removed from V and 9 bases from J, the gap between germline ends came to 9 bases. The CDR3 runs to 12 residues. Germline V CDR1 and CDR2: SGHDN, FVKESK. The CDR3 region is CASSHTRSEQFF. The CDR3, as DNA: TGTGCCAGCAGCCATACTAGGAGTGAGCAGTTCTTC. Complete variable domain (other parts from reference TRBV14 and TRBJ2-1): EAGVTQFPSHSVIEKGQTVTLRCDPISGHDNLYWYRRVMGKEIKFLLHFVKESKQDESGMPNNRFLAERTGGTYSTLKVQPAELEDSGVYFCASSHTRSEQFFGPGTRLTVL.

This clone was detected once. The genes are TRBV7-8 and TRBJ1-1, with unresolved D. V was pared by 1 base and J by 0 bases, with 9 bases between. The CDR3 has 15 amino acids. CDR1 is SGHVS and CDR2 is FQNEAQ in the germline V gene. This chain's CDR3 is CASSLGTVLNTEAFF. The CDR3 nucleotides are TGTGCCAGCAGCTTAGGAACAGTTCTGAACACTGAAGCTTTCTTT.

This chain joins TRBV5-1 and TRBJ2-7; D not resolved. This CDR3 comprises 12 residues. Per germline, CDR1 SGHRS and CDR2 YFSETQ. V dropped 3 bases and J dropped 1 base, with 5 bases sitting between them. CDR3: CASSYGSYEQYF. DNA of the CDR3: TGCGCCAGCAGCTACGGGTCCTACGAGCAGTACTTC.

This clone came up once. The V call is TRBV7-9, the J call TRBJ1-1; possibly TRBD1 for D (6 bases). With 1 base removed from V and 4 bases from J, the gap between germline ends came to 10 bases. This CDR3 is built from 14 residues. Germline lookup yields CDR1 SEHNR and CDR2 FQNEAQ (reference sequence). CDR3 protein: CASSLGQGITEAFF. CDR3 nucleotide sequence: TGTGCCAGCAGCTTAGGGCAGGGGATCACTGAAGCTTTCTTT.

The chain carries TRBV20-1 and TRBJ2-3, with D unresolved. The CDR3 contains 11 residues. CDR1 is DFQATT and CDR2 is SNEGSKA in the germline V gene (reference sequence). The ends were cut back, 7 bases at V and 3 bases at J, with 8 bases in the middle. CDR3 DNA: TGCAGTGTTTTCGGGACAGATACGCAGTATTTT. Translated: CSVFGTDTQYF.

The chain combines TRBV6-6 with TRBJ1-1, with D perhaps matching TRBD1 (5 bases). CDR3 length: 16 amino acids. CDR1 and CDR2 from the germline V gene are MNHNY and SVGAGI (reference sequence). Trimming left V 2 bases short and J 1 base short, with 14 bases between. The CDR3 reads CASSYRPGRENTEAFF. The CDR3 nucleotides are TGTGCCAGCAGTTACCGGCCAGGGCGGGAGAACACTGAAGCTTTCTTT.

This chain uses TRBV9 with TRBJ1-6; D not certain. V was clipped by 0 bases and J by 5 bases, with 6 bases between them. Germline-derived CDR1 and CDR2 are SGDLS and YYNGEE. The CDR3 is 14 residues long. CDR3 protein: CASSVGGDNSPLHF. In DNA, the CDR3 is TGTGCCAGCAGCGTAGGTGGAGATAATTCACCCCTCCACTTT. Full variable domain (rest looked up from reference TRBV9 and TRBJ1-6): DSGVTQTPKHLITATGQRVTLRCSPRSGDLSVYWYQQSLDQGLQFLIQYYNGEERAKGNILERFSAQQFPDLHSELNLSSLELGDSALYFCASSVGGDNSPLHFGNGTRLTVT.

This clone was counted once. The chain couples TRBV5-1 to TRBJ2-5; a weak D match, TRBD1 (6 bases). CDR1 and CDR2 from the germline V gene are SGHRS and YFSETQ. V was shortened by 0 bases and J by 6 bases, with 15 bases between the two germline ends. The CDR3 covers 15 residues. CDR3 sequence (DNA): TGCGCCAGCAGCTTGGTGTCAGGGGATGTACAGACCCAGTACTTC. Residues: CASSLVSGDVQTQYF.